This TCR beta chain was observed in a study of Ad26.COV2.S vaccination and SARS-CoV-2 variants. The protocol was immunoSEQ multiplex PCR, while the TCRdb copy is restricted to in-frame clones and leaves out a portion. The sample gives about 94,000 clones, under 90% of which show up once; about 17% is in the top ten. V was cut by 4 bases and J by 1 base, with 13 bases left in between. Germline V CDR1 and CDR2: SGHDN, FVKESK. This CDR3 is 15 amino acids long. About this clone: Its matching antigen is unknown.

Overall study results and limits: A substantial breadth of spike-specific CD8+ and CD4+ T cell responses after vaccination has been reported. Total T cell responses, in the TCR breadth and depth analyses, may have been underestimated. Non-spike TCR breadth showed similarity between vaccine and placebo recipients.

The V call is TRBV14, the J call TRBJ1-1, with D perhaps matching TRBD1 (5 bases). This specimen consisted of peripheral blood, obtained after recovery from COVID-19. The clonotype originates from a human donor who had recovered from COVID-19. In DNA, the CDR3 is TGTGCCAGCAGCCTTTGGGGGGGTACGAACACTGAAGCTTTCTTT. It translates to CASSLWGGTNTEAFF.